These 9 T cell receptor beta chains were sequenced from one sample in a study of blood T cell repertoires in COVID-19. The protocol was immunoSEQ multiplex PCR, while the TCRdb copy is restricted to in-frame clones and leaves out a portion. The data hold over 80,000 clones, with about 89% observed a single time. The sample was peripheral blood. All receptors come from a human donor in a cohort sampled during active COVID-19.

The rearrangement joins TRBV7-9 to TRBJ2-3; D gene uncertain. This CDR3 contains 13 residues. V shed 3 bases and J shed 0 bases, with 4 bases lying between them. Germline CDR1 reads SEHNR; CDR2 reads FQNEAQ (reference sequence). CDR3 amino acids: CASSFGSTDTQYF. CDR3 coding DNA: TGTGCCAGCAGCTTTGGCAGCACAGATACGCAGTATTTT.

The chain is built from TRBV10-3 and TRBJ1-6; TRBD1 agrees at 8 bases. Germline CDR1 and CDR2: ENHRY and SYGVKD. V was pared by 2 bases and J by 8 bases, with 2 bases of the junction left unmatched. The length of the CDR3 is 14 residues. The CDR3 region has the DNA TGTGCCATCAGTGAGGACAGGGGTTATTCACCCCTCCACTTT. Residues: CAISEDRGYSPLHF.

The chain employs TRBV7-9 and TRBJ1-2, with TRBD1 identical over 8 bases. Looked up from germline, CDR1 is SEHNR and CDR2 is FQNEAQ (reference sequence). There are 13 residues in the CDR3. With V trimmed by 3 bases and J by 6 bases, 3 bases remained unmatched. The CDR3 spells CASSFAGGDGYTF. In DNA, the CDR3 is TGTGCCAGCAGCTTCGCAGGGGGCGATGGCTACACCTTC. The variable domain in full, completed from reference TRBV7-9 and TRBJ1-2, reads DTGVSQNPRHKITKRGQNVTFRCDPISEHNRLYWYRQTLGQGPEFLTYFQNEAQLEKSRLLSDRFSAERPKGSFSTLEIQRTEQGDSAMYLCASSFAGGDGYTFGSGTRLTVV.

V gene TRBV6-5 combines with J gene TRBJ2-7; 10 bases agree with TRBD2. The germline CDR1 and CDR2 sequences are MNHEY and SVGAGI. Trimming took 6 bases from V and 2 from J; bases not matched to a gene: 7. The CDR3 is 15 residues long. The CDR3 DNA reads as TGTGCCAGCAGCAGCCCGGGACTAGCGCCCTACGAGCAGTACTTC. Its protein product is CASSSPGLAPYEQYF.

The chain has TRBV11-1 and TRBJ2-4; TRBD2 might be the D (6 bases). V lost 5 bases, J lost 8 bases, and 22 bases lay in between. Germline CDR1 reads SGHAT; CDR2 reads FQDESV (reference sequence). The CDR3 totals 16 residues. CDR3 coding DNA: TGTGCCAGCAGCCCGAAGTTACTCTCCGGGGGTTACATTCAGTACTTC. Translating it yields CASSPKLLSGGYIQYF.

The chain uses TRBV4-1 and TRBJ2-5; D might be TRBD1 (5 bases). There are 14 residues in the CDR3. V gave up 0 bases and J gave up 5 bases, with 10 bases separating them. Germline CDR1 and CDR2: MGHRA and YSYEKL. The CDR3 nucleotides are TGCGCCAGCAGCCAAGAGAAGGGGCCGGAGACCCAGTACTTC. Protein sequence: CASSQEKGPETQYF.

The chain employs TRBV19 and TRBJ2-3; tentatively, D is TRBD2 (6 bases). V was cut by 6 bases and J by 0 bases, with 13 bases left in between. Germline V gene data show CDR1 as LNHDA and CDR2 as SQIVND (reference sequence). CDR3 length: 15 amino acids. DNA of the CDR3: TGTGCCAGTAGGATACTAGCCATTAGCACAGATACGCAGTATTTT. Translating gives CASRILAISTDTQYF.

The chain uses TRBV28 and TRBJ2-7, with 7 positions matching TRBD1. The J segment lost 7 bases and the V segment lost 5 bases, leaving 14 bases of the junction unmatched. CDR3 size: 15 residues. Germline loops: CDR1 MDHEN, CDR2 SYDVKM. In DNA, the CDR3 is TGTGCCAGCAGTACCCTCCGACAGGGAATCGTAGAGCAGTACTTC. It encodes CASSTLRQGIVEQYF.

CDR3 sequence: CSVESGSYGYTF. CDR3 bases: TGCAGCGTTGAATCAGGGTCCTATGGCTACACCTTC. The J gene is TRBJ1-2, the V gene TRBV29-1, with D possibly being TRBD1 (5 bases). The CDR3 runs 12 residues. V was clipped by 2 bases and J by 4 bases, with 8 bases between them. Germline values: CDR1 SQVTM, CDR2 ANQGSEA.